This T cell receptor (beta chain) was recovered during a study of OX40 agonist ivuxolimab in advanced cancers. Study in general: In three patients, partial responses were observed, one with hepatocellular carcinoma and two with cutaneous melanoma.

A note on this clone: Its antigen is unidentified.

Study outcomes and limitations: Among the lowest peripheral clonal expansion occurred in 0.1-3.0 mg/kg partial responders.

The investigators sampled blood at baseline, at cycle 4 day 1, and at cycle 7 day 1. The repertoire was sequenced with immunoSEQ multiplex PCR; TCRdb's copy has only in-frame clones and lacks some. The data hold some 80,000 clones, with over 75% observed a single time. The specimen comprised CD4+ or CD8+ T cells sorted from blood, sampled in a trial of the OX40 agonist ivuxolimab. This receptor was taken from an adult with an advanced solid tumor such as melanoma, head and neck, liver or kidney cancer.

The CDR3 region is CASSLESAGGTEAFF. CDR3 bases: TGTGCCAGCAGCTTAGAATCCGCCGGTGGCACTGAAGCTTTCTTT. The chain recombines TRBV7-2 with TRBJ1-1; D gene uncertain. With 1 base removed from V and 4 bases from J, the gap between germline ends came to 13 bases. CDR1 SGHTA and CDR2 FQGNSA come from the germline V gene. The CDR3 contains 15 residues.